Each of the 18 T cell receptor beta chains below was sequenced from the same sample in a study of CD8+ T cells in alopecia areata. This sample's treatment: oral pan-JAK inhibitor, 5-10 mg twice daily. Sequencing relied on a cDNA template that was reverse transcribed from extracted RNA. Repertoires were generated with immunoSEQ multiplex PCR, while TCRdb's copy carries only in-frame clones and drops some. The table lists approximately 120,000 clones, over 60% of them singletons, with roughly 5% in the top ten. The source was CD4+ T cells sorted from blood, collected at week 4, from a patient treated with tofacitinib. The receptors here all came from a human donor with alopecia areata.

V usage is TRBV9 and J usage is TRBJ2-2; D gene ambiguous. Germline V CDR1 and CDR2: SGDLS, YYNGEE. The CDR3 totals 15 residues. Trimming cost V 1 base and J 2 bases, with 9 bases left between them. In DNA, the CDR3 is TGTGCCAGCAGCGTAAACAGCTTTAACACCGGGGAGCTGTTTTTT. Translating gives CASSVNSFNTGELFF. The variable domain in full, completed from reference TRBV9 and TRBJ2-2, reads DSGVTQTPKHLITATGQRVTLRCSPRSGDLSVYWYQQSLDQGLQFLIQYYNGEERAKGNILERFSAQQFPDLHSELNLSSLELGDSALYFCASSVNSFNTGELFFGEGSRLTVL.

V is TRBV7-9 and J is TRBJ2-7, with D perhaps matching TRBD2 (5 bases). With 4 bases removed from V and 5 bases from J, the gap between germline ends came to 18 bases. This CDR3 is built from 15 residues. CDR1 is SEHNR, CDR2 FQNEAQ, per germline (reference sequence). The chain's CDR3 is CASSSHVTVGDEQYF. CDR3 DNA sequence: TGTGCCAGCAGCTCCCATGTCACCGTCGGGGACGAGCAGTACTTC.

V usage is TRBV29-1 and J usage is TRBJ2-2; TRBD2 is a possible D gene (6 bases). Trimming stripped 7 bases from V and 4 bases from J, with 16 bases between. The CDR3 spans 14 residues. Germline V lookup: CDR1 SQVTM, CDR2 ANQGSEA. CDR3 coding DNA: TGCAGCGCGGACGGGGCAGCGGGCACCGGGGAGCTGTTTTTT. Amino acid sequence: CSADGAAGTGELFF.

The rearrangement joins TRBV5-1 to TRBJ2-7; 10 bases are a match to TRBD2. Germline assignment: CDR1 SGHRS and CDR2 YFSETQ. The CDR3 sequence is 16 residues long. V was clipped by 0 bases and J by 4 bases; unmatched bases: 7. The CDR3 bases are TGCGCCAGCAGCTTGGACGTGCTAGCGGGAGAATACGAGCAGTACTTC. Translated, it gives CASSLDVLAGEYEQYF.

This chain uses TRBV29-1 with TRBJ1-2; unclear D gene. V was shortened by 4 bases and J by 4 bases, with 7 bases between the two germline ends. The CDR3 runs to 11 residues. Per the germline V gene, CDR1 is SQVTM and CDR2 is ANQGSEA. The CDR3 DNA follows: TGCAGCGTTGTTCTTATCTATGGCTACACCTTC. It yields the protein CSVVLIYGYTF.

The chain employs TRBV28 and TRBJ2-1; D ambiguous. The CDR3 runs 10 residues. Germline V gene data show CDR1 as MDHEN and CDR2 as SYDVKM. Trimming removed 5 bases from V and 7 bases from J, with 3 bases in between. CDR3 sequence: CASSRNEQFF. CDR3 in DNA: TGTGCCAGCAGTCGTAATGAGCAGTTCTTC.

The V call is TRBV4-1, the J call TRBJ2-3; D is perhaps TRBD2 (5 bases). Trimming took off 3 bases at V and 7 bases at J, with 14 bases between the two ends. This CDR3 contains 14 residues. Per germline, CDR1 MGHRA and CDR2 YSYEKL. The CDR3 is CASSHPASINTQYF. In nucleotides, the CDR3 is TGCGCCAGCAGCCACCCGGCTAGCATAAATACGCAGTATTTT.

The CDR3: CASSAPVTTEAFF. The DNA for the CDR3 is TGTGCCAGCAGCGCTCCAGTGACCACTGAAGCTTTCTTT. The J gene is TRBJ1-1, the V gene TRBV5-5, with D uncertain. The CDR3 sequence is 13 residues long. Trimming removed 4 bases at V and 4 bases at J, with 11 bases between. CDR1 and CDR2 from the germline V gene are SGHKS and YYEKEE (reference sequence).

The rearrangement links TRBV30 to TRBJ1-2; a weak D match, TRBD1 (5 bases). Germline values: CDR1 GTSNPN, CDR2 SVGIG (reference sequence). V lost 4 bases to trimming and J lost 0 bases, with 9 bases between them. This CDR3 is 13 amino acids long. This chain's CDR3 is CAWKIRANYGYTF. CDR3 bases: TGTGCCTGGAAAATCAGGGCTAACTATGGCTACACCTTC.

The gene calls are TRBV9 and TRBJ2-2; 7 positions agree with TRBD1. V gave up 1 base and J gave up 3 bases; unmatched junction bases: 6. Germline V gives CDR1 SGDLS, CDR2 YYNGEE. The CDR3 loop spans 16 amino acids. CDR3 nucleotides: TGTGCCAGCAGCGTATATAGGACAGGAGACACCGGGGAGCTGTTTTTT. Translation: CASSVYRTGDTGELFF.

The rearrangement joins TRBV4-3 to TRBJ1-4, with D maybe TRBD1 (6 bases). The CDR3 extends over 15 amino acids. V shed 4 bases and J shed 7 bases, with 16 bases lying between them. Per the germline V gene, CDR1 is LGHNA and CDR2 is YSLEER. This CDR3 reads CASSPLDRRGEKLFF. CDR3 nucleotide sequence: TGCGCCAGCAGCCCATTGGACAGAAGGGGTGAAAAACTGTTTTTT.

V is TRBV9 and J is TRBJ1-1; 9 positions match TRBD1. This CDR3 has 15 amino acids. Germline V CDR1 and CDR2: SGDLS, YYNGEE. The trim removed 4 bases at V and 6 bases at J, leaving 10 bases unmatched. The CDR3 bases are TGTGCCAGCAGCCCCGGGACAGGGTACGTCGCTGAAGCTTTCTTT. It is translated as CASSPGTGYVAEAFF.

V and J are TRBV29-1 and TRBJ2-5; D might be TRBD1 (5 bases). The CDR3 consists of 14 residues. V was clipped by 2 bases and J by 5 bases, with 15 bases between them. In germline, CDR1 is SQVTM, CDR2 ANQGSEA. DNA of the CDR3: TGCAGCGTTGAAATGGGTGGGGCGATGGAGACCCAGTACTTC. Its protein product is CSVEMGGAMETQYF.

In this sample, this clone turned up once. The rearrangement uses TRBV18 and TRBJ1-5, with 9 bases fitting TRBD1. Trimming took 8 bases from V and 6 from J; bases not matched to a gene: 8. Per the germline V gene, CDR1 is KGHSH and CDR2 is LQKENI. The CDR3 is 14 amino acids. CDR3 in DNA: TGTGCCAGCCCCCAAACAGGGGGCCCTCAGCCCCAGCATTTT. Translated: CASPQTGGPQPQHF.

This chain links TRBV29-1 with TRBJ2-5; D might be TRBD2 (6 bases). CDR1 SQVTM and CDR2 ANQGSEA come from the germline V gene. V was pared by 8 bases and J by 6 bases, with 19 bases between. The CDR3 spans 13 residues. The CDR3 DNA reads as TGCAGCTTCCAGACCCAGGGCGGGAAGACCCAGTACTTC. Protein sequence: CSFQTQGGKTQYF.

The gene calls are TRBV29-1 and TRBJ1-1, with D tentatively TRBD1 (5 bases). Trimming took off 3 bases at V and 4 bases at J, with 9 bases between the two ends. The CDR3 covers 12 residues. CDR1 and CDR2 (germline): SQVTM, ANQGSEA. The CDR3 protein is CSVDGGSTEAFF. The DNA for the CDR3 is TGCAGCGTTGACGGGGGGTCCACTGAAGCTTTCTTT.

Details on this clone: This CDR3 is also generated by other DNA sequences in the sample. This chain uses TRBV5-4 with TRBJ1-1; D not certain. Germline CDR1 is SGHNT and CDR2 is YYREEE (reference sequence). The V end lost 0 bases, the J end lost 1 base, and 4 bases lay between the germline ends. The CDR3 covers 13 residues. The CDR3 DNA sequence: TGTGCCAGCAGCTTGGAGGGGAACACTGAAGCTTTCTTT. It specifies CASSLEGNTEAFF.

This sequence joins TRBV28 and TRBJ1-1; 9 nucleotides line up with TRBD1. The CDR3 is 13 amino acids. Per germline, CDR1 MDHEN and CDR2 SYDVKM. After removal of 4 bases from V and 11 bases from J, the junction contained 8 bases not matched to a gene. DNA of the CDR3: TGTGCCAGCAGTTACCAACAGGGGGCTGGTGCTTTCTTT. Translated: CASSYQQGAGAFF. The variable domain in full, with the rest retrieved from reference TRBV28 and TRBJ1-1, is DVKVTQSSRYLVKRTGEKVFLECVQDMDHENMFWYRQDPGLGLRLIYFSYDVKMKEKGDIPEGYSVSREKKERFSLILESASTNQTSMYLCASSYQQGAGAFFGQGTRLTVV.